This T cell receptor (beta chain) is drawn from a study of beta chain features in type 1 diabetes. Study-wide points: The analysis here could not establish whether HLA type shapes TCRB rearrangement. Naive, central memory and regulatory TCRB repertoires appeared more similar among patients than healthy donors.

In its sample, this clone was seen a few times. The antigen remains undetermined. V trimming: 0 bases; J trimming: 2 bases; junction bases outside the gene matches: 8. In germline, CDR1 is LGHNA, CDR2 YSLEER. The CDR3 covers 17 residues. Via the markers CD45RO/CCR7/CD25/CD127/CD95/CD27, stem cell-like memory, regulatory, central memory and naive CD4+ cells were sorted. Every sorted population was more than 98% pure. The sequenced template was cDNA made from the entire isolated RNA. The data were produced by immunoSEQ multiplex PCR, yet TCRdb's version contains in-frame clones alone and is incomplete. The table lists about 340,000 clones, 8% of them singletons, with around 0.44% in the top ten.

The TCR sequence derives from a woman aged 18-30 years in good health. The chain couples TRBV4-3 to TRBJ2-3; 7 bases line up with TRBD2. Specimen: central memory CD4+ T cells from blood. The CDR3 region has the DNA TGCGCCAGCAGCCAAGATCTGGTGGGACTAACCACAGATACGCAGTATTTT. This translates into CASSQDLVGLTTDTQYF.